The text below deals with one T cell receptor beta chain. Its antigen is still unknown. The data belong to a study of tumor-infiltrating lymphocytes in primary liver carcinoma. Study-wide results and limits: When set against blood, tumors had a significantly higher top-250-clone fraction (p = 0.039).

This CDR3 contains 14 residues. V lost 7 bases and J lost 7, with 20 bases in between. The V gene's germline CDR1 is DFQATT and CDR2 SNEGSKA (reference sequence). With approximately 470 ng total RNA as template and a constant-region primer, TCR beta cDNA was made. Investigators got TCR beta libraries out of three nested multiplex PCR rounds, done with slightly modified ARM-PCR. The opening two PCR rounds, approximately 10 cycles each, paired TRBV1-TRBV30 forward primers with a C-beta reverse primer. TCRdb used MiXCR to reprocess the multiplex PCR reads, holding one entry per CDR3 protein. The repertoire includes approximately 22,000 distinct CDR3 sequences, approximately 70% of them detected once, and roughly two fifths sits in the top ten. Scientists recovered RNA and DNA together from about 20-30 mg of unsorted bulk tissue.

The specimen was liver tumor tissue from sampling region 1. Sample subset: tumor region T1, superior pole. The V gene is TRBV20-1, the J gene TRBJ2-1, with a weak D call TRBD2 (5 bases). The TCR sequence derives from a man in his forties with primary liver carcinoma and hepatitis B virus infection. The chain's CDR3 is CSVLGTGKINEQFF. The CDR3 region has the DNA TGCAGTGTTCTAGGTACGGGGAAAATTAATGAGCAGTTCTTC.